The text below deals with one TCR beta chain. Its antigen is still unknown. This entry belongs to a study of vaccination effects on CD4 cells after COVID-19. Before sequencing took place, the ViraFEST assay used viral peptide pools to expand antigen-specific CD4+ T cells. Following culture for ten to eleven days, CD4+ T cells were isolated. Vaccinees lacked prior SARS-CoV-2 infection and tested negative for nucleocapsid antibodies. The table came from immunoSEQ multiplex PCR; TCRdb's copy has only in-frame clones and leaves some out. This sample yields roughly 30,000 clones, of which 73% are seen a single time; roughly 27% belongs to the top ten. Germline V CDR1 and CDR2: GTSNPN, SVGIG (reference sequence). V lost 6 bases and J lost 0; bases outside the gene matches: 8. The length of the CDR3 is 16 residues.

Source: CD4+ T cells from PBMCs cultured with HCoV-OC43 spike peptides, taken before COVID-19 vaccination. Subset defined: HCoV-OC43 spike overlapping peptide pool stimulation. The TCR originated in a human donor who received a COVID-19 vaccine. This chain links TRBV30 with TRBJ2-6, with 7 bases that match TRBD1. The CDR3 nucleotides are TGTGCCTGTTGGACAGGAAAAATCTCTGGGGCCAACGTCCTGACTTTC. Translating gives CACWTGKISGANVLTF.